One sample yielded the 20 T cell receptor beta chains listed below, sequenced in a study of blood T cell repertoires in COVID-19. Sequencing was performed with immunoSEQ multiplex PCR; in TCRdb, only in-frame clones are kept and a portion is missing. Seen here are 250,000 or so clones, around four fifths observed once, and the top ten hold around 6.8%. The source material was peripheral blood. All receptors come from an older woman with active or convalescent COVID-19.

This clone has only a few counts. This sequence joins TRBV11-3 and TRBJ1-5; tentatively, D is TRBD1 (5 bases). Between the trimmed V and J ends, which lost 0 bases and 5 bases, there was a span of 8 bases. Germline V CDR1 and CDR2: SGHNT, YENEEA. This CDR3 comprises 14 residues. CDR3 nucleotides: TGTGCCAGCAGCTTAGAAGCGGGGGATCAGCCCCAGCATTTT. This encodes CASSLEAGDQPQHF.

The chain is built from TRBV19 and TRBJ2-2; possibly TRBD2 for D (5 bases). Germline CDR1 and CDR2: LNHDA and SQIVND (reference sequence). This CDR3 is built from 14 residues. V was shortened by 9 bases and J by 0 bases, with 11 bases between the two germline ends. The CDR3 DNA is TGTGCCAGCGGGGTAAATACGAACACCGGGGAGCTGTTTTTT. Translating gives CASGVNTNTGELFF.

V usage is TRBV11-2 and J usage is TRBJ2-7, with TRBD2 identical over 9 bases. Germline loops: CDR1 SGHAT, CDR2 FQNNGV. This CDR3 region has 18 residues. V trimming: 5 bases; J trimming: 0 bases; junction bases outside the gene matches: 14. DNA for the CDR3: TGTGCCAGCAGCGCCGGGTGGGGGGCTAGCGGGAACTCCTACGAGCAGTACTTC. Translated: CASSAGWGASGNSYEQYF. Variable domain in full (rest from reference TRBV11-2 and TRBJ2-7): EAGVAQSPRYKIIEKRQSVAFWCNPISGHATLYWYQQILGQGPKLLIQFQNNGVVDDSQLPKDRFSAERLKGVDSTLKIQPAKLEDSAVYLCASSAGWGASGNSYEQYFGPGTRLTVT.

The chain joins TRBV28 to TRBJ2-7, with D possibly being TRBD1 (5 bases). The CDR3 is 14 amino acids. From germline, CDR1 is MDHEN and CDR2 SYDVKM. Trimming removed 1 base from V and 4 bases from J, with 11 bases in between. The CDR3 loop reads CASSLSAGNYEQYV. The DNA for the CDR3 is TGTGCCAGCAGTTTATCGGCAGGGAATTACGAGCAGTACGTC.

V gene TRBV28 combines with J gene TRBJ1-3; TRBD1 is a possible D gene (6 bases). The germline CDR1 and CDR2 sequences are MDHEN and SYDVKM. The ends were cut back, 4 bases at V and 0 bases at J, with 13 bases in the middle. This CDR3 is 16 amino acids long. CDR3 loop: CASSSASTGSGNTIYF. CDR3 DNA: TGTGCCAGCAGTTCTGCCTCGACAGGCTCTGGAAACACCATATATTTT.

The chain recombines TRBV3-1 (or the pseudogene TRBV3-2) with TRBJ2-7, with 10 bases aligning to TRBD2. The CDR3 contains 15 residues. Per germline, CDR1 LGHDT and CDR2 YNNKEL (reference sequence). The J segment lost 4 bases and the V segment lost 2 bases, leaving 5 bases of the junction unmatched. This CDR3 reads CASSQIAGGTYEQYF. In DNA, the CDR3 is TGTGCCAGCAGCCAAATAGCGGGGGGAACGTACGAGCAGTACTTC.

This clone appeared a single time. The CDR3 sequence: CASSLNYWDRPYEAFF. The CDR3 DNA is TGTGCCAGCAGTTTAAATTACTGGGACAGGCCCTATGAAGCTTTCTTT. The V gene is TRBV28, the J gene TRBJ1-1; 8 bases align to TRBD1. The CDR3 contains 16 residues. The V segment lost 2 bases and the J segment 7 bases; nucleotides outside the gene matches: 12. Germline CDR1 MDHEN, CDR2 SYDVKM.

For the CDR3, the DNA is TGTGCCAGCAGCTTAGTCGGGGGAAGCGAGAGTGGGACTGAAGCTTTCTTT. It codes for CASSLVGGSESGTEAFF. This sequence joins TRBV11-3 and TRBJ1-1, with a possible D match to TRBD1 (5 bases). CDR1 and CDR2 (germline): SGHNT, YENEEA. Trimming took off 1 base at V and 5 bases at J, with 20 bases between the two ends. The CDR3 extends over 17 amino acids.

V and J are TRBV2 and TRBJ2-7; possible D gene TRBD2, 6 bases. From germline, CDR1 is SNHLY and CDR2 FYNNEI. The CDR3 runs to 16 residues. V lost 1 base, J lost 1 base, and 14 bases lay in between. The CDR3 is CASSEGVVAVSYEQYF. The CDR3 DNA sequence: TGTGCCAGCAGTGAAGGGGTAGTAGCGGTATCCTACGAGCAGTACTTC.

The CDR3 sequence: CASSEFGVSLEGYEQYF. CDR3 sequence (DNA): TGTGCCAGCAGTGAATTTGGGGTGTCCTTAGAGGGCTACGAGCAGTACTTC. The chain recombines TRBV2 with TRBJ2-7, with a tentative D call TRBD2 (5 bases). Germline V gene sequence: CDR1 SNHLY, CDR2 FYNNEI. Trimming pared 2 bases from V and 3 bases from J, leaving 20 bases between. The CDR3 is 17 residues long.

The J gene is TRBJ1-1, the V gene TRBV18, with 7 bases aligning to TRBD1. The CDR3 length is 16 residues. Germline V gene sequence: CDR1 KGHSH, CDR2 LQKENI. The trim removed 3 bases at V and 8 bases at J, leaving 15 bases unmatched. In DNA form, the CDR3 reads TGTGCCAGCTCACCGAATATAGTAAGGACAGGAGGGGAAGCTTTCTTT. It codes for CASSPNIVRTGGEAFF. The full variable domain, in which reference TRBV18 and TRBJ1-1 provide the parts outside the CDR3, is NAGVMQNPRHLVRRRGQEARLRCSPMKGHSHVYWYRQLPEEGLKFMVYLQKENIIDESGMPKERFSAEFPKEGPSILRIQQVVRGDSAAYFCASSPNIVRTGGEAFFGQGTRLTVV.

The chain carries TRBV28 and TRBJ1-5; 7 bases line up with TRBD1. The CDR3 extends over 15 amino acids. The V gene end was trimmed by 6 bases and the J gene end by 6 bases; junction bases not matched to a gene: 11. Germline-derived CDR1 and CDR2 are MDHEN and SYDVKM. The CDR3 DNA reads as TGTGCCAGCAGCATCGACAGGGAGATTATTCAGCCCCAGCATTTT. It is translated as CASSIDREIIQPQHF.

Comments on this clone: This sample also contains other DNA sequences that code for the same CDR3. The chain uses TRBV3-1 (or the pseudogene TRBV3-2) and TRBJ1-5; D might be TRBD1 (5 bases). The CDR3 sequence is 15 residues long. Trimming pared 1 base from V and 4 bases from J, leaving 11 bases between. Germline lookup yields CDR1 LGHDT and CDR2 YNNKEL (reference sequence). The CDR3 sequence: CASSQGRGGNQPQHF. Here the CDR3 DNA reads TGTGCCAGCAGCCAAGGAAGGGGAGGTAATCAGCCCCAGCATTTT.

This sequence joins TRBV7-9 and TRBJ2-3; D call uncertain. CDR3 length equals 15 residues. Germline V gives CDR1 SEHNR, CDR2 FQNEAQ (reference sequence). V lost 4 bases and J lost 4, with 15 bases in between. This chain's CDR3 is CASSSSPTPPDTQYF. CDR3 coding DNA: TGTGCCAGCAGCTCCTCCCCAACTCCCCCAGATACGCAGTATTTT.

The rearrangement uses TRBV7-2 and TRBJ1-3, with D uncertain. Trimming shortened V by 5 bases and J by 0 bases, and 8 bases separated the two germline ends. The CDR3 consists of 14 residues. Germline V gene sequence: CDR1 SGHTA, CDR2 FQGNSA. CDR3 region: CASSLLDSGNTIYF. DNA of the CDR3: TGTGCCAGCAGCCTTCTAGACTCTGGAAACACCATATATTTT.

In its sample, this clone was seen a few times. This chain links TRBV5-4 with TRBJ2-5; the D gene is possibly TRBD1 (5 bases). The CDR3 sequence is 16 residues long. Germline V lookup: CDR1 SGHNT, CDR2 YYREEE (reference sequence). V gave up 0 bases and J gave up 4 bases, with 16 bases separating them. The chain's CDR3 is CASSLVSGQRTETQYF. The CDR3 bases are TGTGCCAGCAGCTTGGTCTCAGGGCAAAGAACAGAGACCCAGTACTTC.

This clone has only a few counts. This chain connects TRBV28 to TRBJ2-1; 9 nucleotides match TRBD2. Germline CDR1 is MDHEN and CDR2 is SYDVKM. CDR3 size: 14 residues. Trimming at V came to 10 bases and at J to 6 bases, leaving 10 bases not matched to a gene. The CDR3 coding sequence is TGTGCCACCTGGGGGCTAGCGGGGACCAATGAGCAGTTCTTC. This translates into CATWGLAGTNEQFF.

The V and J genes are TRBV3-1 (or the pseudogene TRBV3-2) and TRBJ2-7; D may be TRBD2 (5 bases). CDR3 length: 14 residues. Trimming removed 4 bases at V and 7 bases at J, with 17 bases between. Germline CDR1 reads LGHDT; CDR2 reads YNNKEL (reference sequence). The CDR3 loop is CASSRGPTTGEQYV. CDR3 DNA: TGTGCCAGCAGCCGCGGGCCAACTACGGGAGAGCAGTACGTC.

The chain has TRBV5-1 and TRBJ2-7; 9 positions agree with TRBD1. The CDR3 runs to 14 residues. CDR1 and CDR2 (germline): SGHRS, YFSETQ. The ends lost 3 bases at V and 0 bases at J; junction bases unmatched: 1. The CDR3: CASSSTGGSYEQYV. Here the CDR3 DNA reads TGCGCCAGCAGCTCGACAGGGGGCTCCTACGAGCAGTACGTC.

This chain links TRBV14 with TRBJ2-1; 8 bases align to TRBD2. In germline, CDR1 is SGHDN, CDR2 FVKESK. The CDR3 is made up of 15 amino acids. V lost 5 bases, J lost 5 bases, and 8 bases stayed unmatched. CDR3 amino acids: CASSSWASGHNEQFF. The CDR3 DNA is TGTGCCAGCAGCTCCTGGGCTAGCGGGCACAATGAGCAGTTCTTC.